Sequencing of this TCR beta chain was carried out in a study of T cells in localized non-small cell lung cancer. Clones were sequenced by immunoSEQ multiplex PCR, and TCRdb holds only the in-frame ones, with some missing. The profile shows over 5,500 clones, roughly 24% of them singletons. The table lists this clone with a few counts. The sequence derives from a man aged 35 to 69 with stage III squamous cell lung carcinoma. The source material was lung tumor tissue, sampled before any cancer treatment.

The CDR3 loop reads CASSPEEAGVETQYF. In DNA, the CDR3 is TGTGCCAGCAGCCCCGAGGAGGCGGGAGTGGAGACCCAGTACTTC. The chain employs TRBV11-3 and TRBJ2-5; 7 bases fit TRBD2. Trimming at V came to 5 bases and at J to 5 bases, leaving 11 bases not matched to a gene. The CDR3 sequence is 15 residues long. Germline CDR1 and CDR2: SGHNT and YENEEA.